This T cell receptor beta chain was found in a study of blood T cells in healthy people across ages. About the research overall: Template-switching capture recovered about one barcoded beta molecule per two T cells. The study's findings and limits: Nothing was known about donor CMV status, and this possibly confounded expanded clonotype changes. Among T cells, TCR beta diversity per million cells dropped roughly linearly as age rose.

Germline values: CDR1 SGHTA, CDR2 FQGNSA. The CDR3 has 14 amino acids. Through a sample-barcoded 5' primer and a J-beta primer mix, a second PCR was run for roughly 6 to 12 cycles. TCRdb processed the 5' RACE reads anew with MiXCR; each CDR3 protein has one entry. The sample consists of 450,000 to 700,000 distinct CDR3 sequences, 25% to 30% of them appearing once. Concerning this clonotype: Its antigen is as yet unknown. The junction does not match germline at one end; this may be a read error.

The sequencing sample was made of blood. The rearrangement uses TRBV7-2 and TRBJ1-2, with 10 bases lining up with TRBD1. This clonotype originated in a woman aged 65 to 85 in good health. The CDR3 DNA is TGTGCCAGCAGCACATTCCCGGGACAGGGGCTTTCTCCCTTC. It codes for CASSTFPGQGLSPF.